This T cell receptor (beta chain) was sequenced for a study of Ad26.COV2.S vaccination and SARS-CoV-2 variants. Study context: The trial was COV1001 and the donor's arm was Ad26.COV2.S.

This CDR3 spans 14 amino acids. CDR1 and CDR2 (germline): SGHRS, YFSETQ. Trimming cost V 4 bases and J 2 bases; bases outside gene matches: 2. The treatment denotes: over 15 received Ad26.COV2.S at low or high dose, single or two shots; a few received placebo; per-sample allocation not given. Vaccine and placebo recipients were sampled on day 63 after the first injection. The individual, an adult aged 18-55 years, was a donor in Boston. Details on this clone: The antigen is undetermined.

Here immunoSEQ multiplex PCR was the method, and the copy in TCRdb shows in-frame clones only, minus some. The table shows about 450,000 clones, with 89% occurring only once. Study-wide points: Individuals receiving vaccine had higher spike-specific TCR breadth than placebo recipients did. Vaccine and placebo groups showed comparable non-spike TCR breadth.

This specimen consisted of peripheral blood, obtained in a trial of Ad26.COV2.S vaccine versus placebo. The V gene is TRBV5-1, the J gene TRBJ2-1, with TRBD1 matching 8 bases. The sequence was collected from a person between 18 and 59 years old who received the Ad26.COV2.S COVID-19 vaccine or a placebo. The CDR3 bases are TGCGCCAGCAGCGCAGGGGGCCCCTACAATGAGCAGTTCTTC. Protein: CASSAGGPYNEQFF.